This entry lists 5 T cell receptor beta chains sequenced from one sample in a study of spatial heterogeneity in lung cancer. Described time point: sample taken at primary tumor resection. One entry per CDR3 protein results from TCRdb running MiXCR on the 5' RACE reads. The repertoire has tens of thousands of distinct CDR3 sequences, 6.5% to 8% of them found once; the top ten carry 14%. The source was PBMCs, collected at surgery. These receptor sequences come from a male donor with early-stage non-small cell lung cancer.

V usage is TRBV10-3 and J usage is TRBJ1-1; TRBD1 matches at 9 bases. CDR3 length: 15 residues. Germline CDR1 ENHRY, CDR2 SYGVKD. V shed 4 bases and J 8 bases; nucleotides not matched to a gene: 11. This chain's CDR3 is CAISATGTGKTEAFF. The DNA of the CDR3 is TGTGCCATCAGTGCAACGGGGACAGGGAAAACCGAAGCTTTCTTT.

This clonotype has at least ten counts. The J gene is TRBJ2-3, the V gene TRBV11-2, with D uncertain. The CDR3 consists of 15 residues. Germline-derived CDR1 and CDR2 are SGHAT and FQNNGV. V gave up 4 bases and J gave up 2 bases, with 13 bases separating them. CDR3 amino acids: CASSYVGFSTDTQYF. DNA of the CDR3: TGTGCCAGCAGCTATGTGGGTTTTTCCACAGATACGCAGTATTTT.

This clonotype was counted at least ten times. The gene calls are TRBV10-1 and TRBJ2-7; 7 positions agree with TRBD1. This CDR3 contains 14 residues. Germline V gene data show CDR1 as WNHNN and CDR2 as SYGVQD (reference sequence). V was pared by 3 bases and J by 3 bases, with 5 bases of the junction left unmatched. The CDR3 spells CASSDGTESYEQYF. The CDR3 DNA reads TGCGCCAGCAGTGACGGGACAGAGAGCTACGAGCAGTACTTC.

The table lists this clonotype with many counts. V gene TRBV7-3 combines with J gene TRBJ2-3, with TRBD2 matching 12 bases. Germline V gives CDR1 SGHTA, CDR2 FQGTGA. V shed 5 bases, J shed 4 bases, and the junction held 22 bases outside the gene matches. This CDR3 comprises 21 residues. The CDR3 reads CASSPVLPVVTSGRTPDTQYF. CDR3 in DNA: TGTGCCAGCAGCCCGGTTTTACCCGTGGTAACTAGCGGGAGGACCCCAGATACGCAGTATTTT. The full variable domain, with the rest looked up from reference TRBV7-3 and TRBJ2-3, is GAGVSQTPSNKVTEKGKYVELRCDPISGHTALYWYRQSLGQGPEFLIYFQGTGAADDSGLPNDRFFAVRPEGSVSTLKIQRTERGDSAVYLCASSPVLPVVTSGRTPDTQYFGPGTRLTVL.

This clonotype was seen ten or more times. The J gene is TRBJ1-2, the V gene TRBV5-5; D not resolved. The V gene lost 2 bases and the J gene lost 5 bases, with 7 bases spanning the gap. Germline values: CDR1 SGHKS, CDR2 YYEKEE (reference sequence). There are 12 residues in the CDR3. The CDR3 DNA sequence: TGTGCCAGCAGCTTCACTAGTTATGGCTACACCTTC. It is translated as CASSFTSYGYTF.